These 30 T cell receptor beta chains were sequenced from one sample in a study of Graves' ophthalmopathy and Graves' hyperthyroidism. RNA transcripts were the source from which TCR beta CDR3 regions were amplified. HTBI-primed RT-PCR formed the first round, and a multiplex PCR formed the second. TCRdb re-derived calls from the multiplex PCR reads in MiXCR, one entry per CDR3 protein. The sample contains about 500,000 distinct CDR3 sequences, about two fifths of which appear only once. The sample was peripheral blood or thyroid tissue (not recorded which). The source is an adult man with Graves' hyperthyroidism.

This clonotype was observed many times. The V and J genes are TRBV28 and TRBJ1-2; 9 nucleotides line up with TRBD1. There are 14 residues in the CDR3. V trimming: 5 bases; J trimming: 5 bases; junction bases outside the gene matches: 6. Germline loops: CDR1 MDHEN, CDR2 SYDVKM. CDR3 nucleotides: TGTGCCAGCAGTATGGGACAGGGAAGGTATGGCTACACCTTC. It yields the protein CASSMGQGRYGYTF.

About this clonotype itself: This may arise from a read error, as a much more abundant clone is one base away. J is TRBJ1-4 and V is TRBV20-1; no clear D. The CDR3 extends over 13 amino acids. CDR1 DFQATT and CDR2 SNEGSKA come from the germline V gene (reference sequence). CDR3 nucleotides: TGCAGTGCTTTCGGAAGGAGGAATGAAAAACTGTCTTTT. Protein product: CSAFGRRNEKLSF.

As to this clonotype: Possible read error: a much larger clone is one base away. The chain has TRBV5-5 and TRBJ2-5; possibly TRBD2 for D (6 bases). Germline CDR1 is SGHKS and CDR2 is YYEKEE (reference sequence). The V end lost 1 base, the J end lost 5 bases, and 15 bases lay between the germline ends. This CDR3 is built from 15 residues. CDR3 DNA sequence: TGTGCCAGCAGCTTGTCATGGGGGGTCGGTGAGACCCAGTACTTC. The encoded protein is CASSLSWGVGETQYF.

This clonotype was detected ten times or more. The chain has TRBV7-9 and TRBJ2-7; 11 bases agree with TRBD2. V lost 2 bases and J lost 6; bases outside the gene matches: 6. The CDR3 is 15 amino acids. Germline CDR1 is SEHNR and CDR2 is FQNEAQ (reference sequence). CDR3 bases: TGTGCCAGCAGCTTAATAGCGGGAGGGCCGGGCGAGCAGTACTTC. Translated, it gives CASSLIAGGPGEQYF.

This clonotype was detected ten times or more. The genes are TRBV20-1 and TRBJ2-5, with TRBD2 matching over 7 bases. The CDR3 extends over 13 amino acids. Germline V gene sequence: CDR1 DFQATT, CDR2 SNEGSKA (reference sequence). V lost 4 bases and J lost 5; bases outside the gene matches: 7. The CDR3 spells CSATGLGEETQYF. The CDR3 bases are TGCAGTGCTACCGGACTAGGAGAGGAGACCCAGTACTTC.

This clonotype was counted many times. The chain is built from TRBV4-1 and TRBJ1-2; D is uncertain. CDR1 and CDR2 from the germline V gene are MGHRA and YSYEKL. Trimming stripped 0 bases from V and 1 base from J, with 12 bases between. The CDR3 runs to 16 residues. The CDR3 here is CASSQDRTNLNYGYTF. The CDR3 nucleotides read TGCGCCAGCAGCCAAGACCGGACGAACCTTAACTATGGCTACACCTTC.

V usage is TRBV20-1 and J usage is TRBJ2-6; 7 bases fit TRBD2. The CDR3 extends over 15 amino acids. With 6 bases clipped from V and 1 base from J, the junction kept 6 bases outside the gene matches. Germline CDR1 and CDR2: DFQATT and SNEGSKA (reference sequence). The CDR3 nucleotides are TGCAGTGCCACCAGGGAGGGGTCTGGGGCCAACGTCCTGACTTTC. Amino acid sequence: CSATREGSGANVLTF.

Of note for this clonotype: This may be a read error: a much more frequent sequence differs by one nucleotide. CDR3 in DNA: TGTGCCAGCACCGGACTCCTACCCGGCCAAGAGGCCCAGTACTTC. This codes for CASTGLLPGQEAQYF. This chain links TRBV6-6 with TRBJ2-5; TRBD2 might be the D (5 bases). There are 15 residues in the CDR3. Germline V gene sequence: CDR1 MNHNY, CDR2 SVGAGI (reference sequence).

This clonotype came up many times. The rearrangement uses TRBV5-8 and TRBJ2-5, with TRBD2 matching over 11 bases. Germline-derived CDR1 and CDR2 are SGHTS and YDEGEE. Losses at the gene ends were 4 bases for V and 5 bases for J; bases not matched to a gene: 7. The length of the CDR3 is 15 residues. The CDR3 DNA reads as TGTGCCAGCAGCGGGACTAGCGGCTCGGATGAGACCCAGTACTTC. It yields the protein CASSGTSGSDETQYF.

Many counts were recorded for this clonotype. The genes are TRBV12-3 or TRBV12-4 and TRBJ1-1; no definite D call. V shed 1 base and J shed 11 bases, with 8 bases lying between them. The CDR3 totals 11 residues. Here the CDR3 DNA reads TGTGCCAGCAGTTTAGGGTTTCTCGCTTTCTTT. This gives the protein CASSLGFLAFF.

In its sample, this clonotype was seen a few times. The chain carries TRBV29-1 and TRBJ2-1; possible D gene TRBD1, 5 bases. V shed 2 bases and J shed 0 bases, with 8 bases lying between them. CDR1 is SQVTM and CDR2 is ANQGSEA in the germline V gene. CDR3 length: 14 amino acids. The chain's CDR3 is CSVEQDSSYNEQFF. In DNA form, the CDR3 reads TGCAGCGTTGAACAAGACAGCTCCTACAATGAGCAGTTCTTC.

V usage is TRBV4-1 and J usage is TRBJ1-3, with D unclear. The CDR3 is 15 residues long. Germline V lookup: CDR1 MGHRA, CDR2 YSYEKL. Trimming pared 3 bases from V and 3 bases from J, leaving 12 bases between. CDR3 bases: TGCGCCAGCAGCCAGAGGGAGGGCGGTGGAAACACCATATATTTT. It codes for CASSQREGGGNTIYF.

This clonotype has ten or more counts. Here the CDR3 reads CASSIRQIGTEAFF. CDR3 DNA: TGTGCCAGCAGCATCAGACAGATCGGCACTGAAGCTTTCTTT. This chain links TRBV7-9 with TRBJ1-1; D might be TRBD1 (5 bases). The V gene lost 5 bases and the J gene lost 4 bases, with 14 bases spanning the gap. Germline CDR1 reads SEHNR; CDR2 reads FQNEAQ (reference sequence). CDR3 length: 14 amino acids. Full variable domain (rest looked up from reference TRBV7-9 and TRBJ1-1): DTGVSQNPRHKITKRGQNVTFRCDPISEHNRLYWYRQTLGQGPEFLTYFQNEAQLEKSRLLSDRFSAERPKGSFSTLEIQRTEQGDSAMYLCASSIRQIGTEAFFGQGTRLTVV.

This clonotype has only a few counts. This chain connects TRBV7-8 to TRBJ2-1, with D tentatively TRBD2 (6 bases). The CDR3 has 14 amino acids. Per the germline V gene, CDR1 is SGHVS and CDR2 is FQNEAQ. V was pared by 0 bases and J by 8 bases, with 11 bases between. The CDR3 DNA follows: TGTGCCAGCAGCTTAGCGGGAGGAAAGGATGAGCAGTTCTTC. This gives the protein CASSLAGGKDEQFF.

This clonotype was counted ten times or more. The chain uses TRBV7-8 and TRBJ2-5; D gene uncertain. The CDR3 loop spans 15 amino acids. V lost 3 bases to trimming and J lost 2 bases, with 13 bases between them. CDR1 SGHVS and CDR2 FQNEAQ come from the germline V gene. The CDR3: CASSFTAPSQETQYF. The CDR3 coding sequence is TGTGCCAGCAGCTTCACAGCCCCTAGTCAAGAGACCCAGTACTTC.

This clonotype was detected ten times or more. The chain recombines TRBV13 with TRBJ2-7; 7 bases fit TRBD1. Germline V gives CDR1 PRHDT, CDR2 FYEKMQ (reference sequence). The CDR3 has 15 amino acids. Germline trimming cut 5 bases from V and 4 bases from J; bases unmatched to any gene: 11. In DNA, the CDR3 is TGTGCCAGCAGCACCCCGGACAGGTCCCGATACGAGCAGTACTTC. Translating it yields CASSTPDRSRYEQYF. The variable domain in full, with the rest retrieved from reference TRBV13 and TRBJ2-7, is AAGVIQSPRHLIKEKRETATLKCYPIPRHDTVYWYQQGPGQDPQFLISFYEKMQSDKGSIPDRFSAQQFSDYHSELNMSSLELGDSALYFCASSTPDRSRYEQYFGPGTRLTVT.

The CDR3 DNA sequence: TGTGCCAGCAGCACAGGGACCGCCGGGACCCAGTACTTC. Residues: CASSTGTAGTQYF. The chain combines TRBV28 with TRBJ2-5, with D possibly being TRBD1 (6 bases). Germline V gives CDR1 MDHEN, CDR2 SYDVKM. Deletions cut 6 bases from V and 7 bases from J, with 15 bases between. CDR3 length equals 13 residues.

This clonotype was found many times. V and J are TRBV5-8 and TRBJ2-7; 12 bases agree with TRBD2. Germline V gene lookup returns CDR1 SGHTS and CDR2 YDEGEE. CDR3 size: 15 residues. The ends lost 4 bases at V and 6 bases at J; junction bases unmatched: 8. For the CDR3, the DNA is TGTGCCAGCAGCCCGAAGACTAGCGGGAGTGGCGAGCAGTACTTC. As protein: CASSPKTSGSGEQYF.

This clonotype was detected many times. The chain uses TRBV2 and TRBJ2-5; D gene uncertain. CDR3 length: 13 amino acids. Deletions cut 7 bases from V and 3 bases from J, with 12 bases between. Looked up from germline, CDR1 is SNHLY and CDR2 is FYNNEI. The CDR3 region is CASKAGEKETQYF. DNA for the CDR3: TGTGCCAGCAAGGCAGGAGAAAAAGAGACCCAGTACTTC.

Notes on this clonotype: This clone may be a read error of a much larger clone one base away. The chain joins TRBV7-2 to TRBJ2-2, with D maybe TRBD2 (5 bases). The CDR3 is 13 amino acids. Per the germline V gene, CDR1 is SGHTA and CDR2 is FQGNSA. The CDR3 DNA sequence: TGTGCCAGCAGCTTGGTGCACACCGGGGAGCCGTTTTTT. Its translation is CASSLVHTGEPFF.

In the case of this clonotype: One end of the junction is discordant with germline, which a read error may explain. The CDR3 loop is CASTPAEQEDTGELFF. The CDR3 DNA sequence: TGTGCCAGCACCCCGGCCGAACAGGAGGACACCGGGGAGCTATTTTTT. The chain couples TRBV25-1 to TRBJ2-2; D tentatively reads TRBD1 or TRBD2 (5 bases each). Looked up from germline, CDR1 is MGHDK and CDR2 is SYGVNS. The CDR3 is 16 amino acids.

The CDR3 nucleotides read TGCGCCAGCAGTGACCAAAGACCCCGGGACAGCTATTATGGCTACACCTTC. Amino acids: CASSDQRPRDSYYGYTF. J is TRBJ1-2 and V is TRBV10-2, with TRBD1 identical over 7 bases. The junction had 15 bases not matched to a gene; V was cut back by 3 bases and J by 5 bases. This CDR3 has 17 residues. Germline V gene data show CDR1 as WSHSY and CDR2 as SAAADI.

Only a few counts were recorded for this clonotype. The chain employs TRBV12-3 or TRBV12-4 and TRBJ1-1; tentative D call: TRBD1 (5 bases). CDR3 length: 14 residues. V was cut by 8 bases and J by 5 bases, with 18 bases left in between. CDR3 loop: CASSPRGIQTEAFF. The CDR3, as DNA: TGTGCCAGCTCACCACGGGGGATTCAGACTGAAGCTTTCTTT.

This clonotype was seen ten or more times. This chain joins TRBV4-1 and TRBJ2-7, with TRBD1 as a possible D gene (5 bases). Trimming pared 0 bases from V and 5 bases from J, leaving 11 bases between. The CDR3 length is 14 residues. Per the germline V gene, CDR1 is MGHRA and CDR2 is YSYEKL. CDR3 sequence reads: CASSQDRGRDEQYF. DNA for the CDR3: TGCGCCAGCAGCCAAGATAGAGGCAGGGACGAGCAGTACTTC.

Notes on this clonotype: A much larger clonotype is one base distant, so this may be a read error. The V call is TRBV5-6, the J call TRBJ2-7, with D unresolved. The J call is uncertain, as TRBJ2-1 better fits the DNA end. The CDR3 length is 12 residues. CDR1 is SGHDT, CDR2 YYEEEE, per germline. CDR3 sequence reads: CASSLDKTEQFF. CDR3 coding DNA: TGTGCCAGCAGCTTGGACAAGACCGAGCAGTTCTTC.

This chain joins TRBV7-6 and TRBJ2-7, with D unresolved. V dropped 5 bases and J dropped 1 base, with 9 bases sitting between them. The CDR3 has 13 amino acids. Germline V gene lookup returns CDR1 SGHVS and CDR2 FNYEAQ. Here the CDR3 reads CASSQVKSYEQYF. The CDR3 DNA sequence: TGTGCCAGCAGCCAGGTGAAGTCCTACGAGCAGTACTTC.

This clonotype was counted ten times or more. The V call is TRBV5-6, the J call TRBJ2-7, with TRBD1 matching 7 bases. The germline V gene encodes CDR1 SGHDT and CDR2 YYEEEE. The CDR3 runs to 15 residues. V gave up 0 bases and J gave up 2 bases; unmatched junction bases: 5. Here the CDR3 reads CASSLVAGGPYEQYF. The CDR3 nucleotides are TGTGCCAGCAGCTTGGTGGCAGGGGGTCCCTACGAGCAGTACTTC.

This clonotype was detected ten times or more. This chain joins TRBV7-6 and TRBJ1-6, with D possibly TRBD1 on 5 matching bases. V was clipped by 5 bases and J by 9 bases, with 17 bases between them. Germline CDR1 reads SGHVS; CDR2 reads FNYEAQ. The CDR3 is made up of 15 amino acids. The CDR3, as DNA: TGTGCCAGCAGCACCGGGACCGCTGGTGGTTCACCCCTCCACTTT. Translated, it gives CASSTGTAGGSPLHF.

This clonotype was counted between two and nine times. V usage is TRBV29-1 and J usage is TRBJ1-2; maybe TRBD1 (6 bases). The CDR3 spans 13 residues. Trimming removed 2 bases at V and 8 bases at J, with 15 bases between. Germline lookup yields CDR1 SQVTM and CDR2 ANQGSEA. CDR3 DNA sequence: TGCAGCGTTGAATTTTACAGGGCTCGGGGCTACACCTTC. This gives the protein CSVEFYRARGYTF.

V and J are TRBV29-1 and TRBJ1-2, with 8 nucleotides matching TRBD1. V dropped 1 base and J dropped 8; count of bases not matched to a gene: 12. CDR1 is SQVTM, CDR2 ANQGSEA, per germline. The CDR3 is made up of 15 amino acids. CDR3 nucleotides: TGCAGCGTTGAAGCCCTAGGCAGGGGGCCGGGAGGCTACACCTTC. Translating it yields CSVEALGRGPGGYTF.